This is a list of T cell receptor beta chains from one sample in a study of blood T cell repertoires in COVID-19. The table came from immunoSEQ multiplex PCR; TCRdb's copy has only in-frame clones and leaves some out. The sample comprises under 200,000 clones, roughly 85% of which are singletons, and 20% to 25% rests with the top ten. Sample: peripheral blood. All receptors derive from a man aged 55-75 years with active or convalescent COVID-19. CDR3s include the opening cysteine and the closing phenylalanine or tryptophan. The D gene is left open where the match is weak. Clone size appears in some rows only: once, few, many, or a class for an expanded clone.

length,size,D,V,J,CDR3,DNA
15,NA,TRBD1,TRBV7-2,TRBJ1-5,CASSFQQGWNQPQHF,TGTGCCAGCAGCTTCCAACAGGGGTGGAATCAGCCCCAGCATTTT
14,NA,TRBD2,TRBV7-9,TRBJ2-1,CASSLGLAGEEQFF,TGTGCCAGCAGCTTGGGTCTAGCGGGGGAGGAGCAGTTCTTC
15,NA,NA,TRBV2,TRBJ2-7,CASSVGLSASYEQYF,TGTGCCAGCAGTGTAGGACTGTCCGCCTCCTACGAGCAGTACTTC
22,NA,TRBD1,TRBV4-2,TRBJ1-2,CASSRLDSGGTGGSKINYGYTF,TGTGCCAGCAGCCGTCTTGACTCTGGCGGGACAGGGGGCTCAAAAATTAACTATGGCTACACCTTC
15,NA,NA,TRBV5-1,TRBJ1-6,CASSPGKGNNSPLHF,TGCGCCAGCAGCCCCGGTAAGGGGAATAATTCACCCCTCCACTTT
14,NA,TRBD1,TRBV27,TRBJ2-7,CASRAGTGGREQYF,TGTGCCAGCAGGGCAGGGACAGGGGGTAGGGAGCAGTACTTC
16,NA,NA,TRBV7-9,TRBJ2-2,CASSLALSQGGGELFF,TGTGCCAGCAGCTTAGCTCTCTCGCAGGGGGGCGGGGAGCTGTTTTTT
17,few,TRBD2,TRBV5-5,TRBJ2-3,CASSLGSSGGSTDTQYF,TGTGCCAGCAGCTTGGGGTCTAGCGGGGGGAGCACAGATACGCAGTATTTT
13,NA,NA,TRBV5-1,TRBJ1-2,CASSFDFNYGYTF,TGCGCCAGCAGCTTCGACTTTAACTATGGCTACACCTTC
16,NA,TRBD2,TRBV7-9,TRBJ2-7,CASSSQAGGASYEQYF,TGTGCCAGCAGCTCGCAAGCGGGGGGGGCCTCCTACGAGCAGTACTTC
16,NA,TRBD2,TRBV19,TRBJ2-5,CASSMRGSGGQETQYF,TGTGCCAGTAGTATGCGGGGTAGCGGGGGCCAAGAGACCCAGTACTTC
15,NA,NA,TRBV3-1/TRBV3-2,TRBJ2-1,CASSQVGQPYNEQFF,TGTGCCAGCAGCCAAGTCGGACAGCCCTACAATGAGCAGTTCTTC
14,once,NA,TRBV11-2,TRBJ2-2,CASSLDRDTGELFF,TGTGCCAGCAGCTTAGATCGGGACACCGGGGAGCTGTTTTTT
14,NA,NA,TRBV6-5,TRBJ1-4,CASSTGPHNEKLFF,TGTGCCAGCAGTACAGGCCCCCACAATGAAAAACTGTTTTTT
15,NA,NA,TRBV5-1,TRBJ1-4,CASSGDSLYNEKLFF,TGCGCCAGCAGCGGTGACAGCTTGTATAATGAAAAACTGTTTTTT
16,NA,NA,TRBV2,TRBJ2-5,CASSAGQGDLGKTQYF,TGTGCCAGCAGTGCTGGGCAGGGCGATTTGGGGAAGACCCAGTACTTC
15,NA,TRBD1,TRBV10-3,TRBJ1-1,CAISGTGGADTEAFF,TGTGCCATCAGTGGGACAGGGGGCGCGGACACTGAAGCTTTCTTT
15,once,TRBD1,TRBV5-4,TRBJ1-2,CASSPDRGSNYGYTF,TGTGCCAGCAGCCCGGACAGGGGTTCTAACTATGGCTACACCTTC
17,NA,NA,TRBV4-1,TRBJ1-1,CASSQDQRGTRNTEAFF,TGCGCCAGCAGCCAAGATCAGCGGGGAACGAGGAACACTGAAGCTTTCTTT
12,NA,NA,TRBV6-5,TRBJ2-5,CASKPPGETQYF,TGTGCCAGCAAACCCCCGGGTGAGACCCAGTACTTC
13,NA,TRBD1,TRBV5-1,TRBJ1-1,CASSGGTGTEAFF,TGCGCCAGCAGCGGAGGGACAGGAACTGAAGCTTTCTTT
17,NA,NA,TRBV25-1,TRBJ2-7,CASSDYAVGINSYEQYF,TGTGCCAGCAGTGATTACGCGGTCGGGATCAACTCCTACGAGCAGTACTTC
17,NA,TRBD1,TRBV4-1,TRBJ1-6,CASSQDLGRGINSPLHF,TGCGCCAGCAGCCAAGATTTGGGCAGGGGGATTAATTCACCCCTCCACTTT
16,NA,NA,TRBV5-5,TRBJ1-1,CASSLSTGDRTTEAFF,TGTGCCAGCAGCTTATCAACAGGCGACCGGACCACTGAAGCTTTCTTT
16,few,NA,TRBV5-1,TRBJ2-3,CASSRTGTYRTDTQYF,TGCGCCAGCAGCCGTACCGGGACTTATCGCACAGATACGCAGTATTTT
12,NA,NA,TRBV5-6,TRBJ2-7,CASSLGPGGQDF,TGTGCCAGCAGCTTGGGGCCAGGTGGGCAGGACTTC
14,NA,NA,TRBV24-1,TRBJ1-5,CATSPGGSNQPQHF,TGTGCCACCAGCCCCGGGGGTTCAAATCAGCCCCAGCATTTT
13,NA,TRBD1,TRBV5-1,TRBJ2-3,CATSRGPTDTQYF,TGCGCCACCTCAAGGGGGCCCACAGATACGCAGTATTTT
15,NA,TRBD2,TRBV9,TRBJ2-1,CASSVAPSGGAEQFF,TGTGCCAGCAGCGTAGCTCCTAGCGGGGGGGCTGAGCAGTTCTTC
14,NA,NA,TRBV2,TRBJ1-5,CASSVDNQNQPQHF,TGTGCCAGCAGCGTTGACAACCAGAATCAGCCCCAGCATTTT
13,few,NA,TRBV19,TRBJ1-4,CASRRATNEKLFF,TGTGCCAGTCGTCGAGCAACTAATGAAAAACTGTTTTTT
13,NA,TRBD1,TRBV3-1/TRBV3-2,TRBJ1-2,CASSDRGLNGYTF,TGTGCCAGCAGCGACAGGGGGCTTAATGGCTACACCTTC
14,NA,NA,TRBV5-1,TRBJ2-7,CASSPARVSYEQYF,TGCGCCAGCAGCCCGGCCAGGGTTTCCTACGAGCAGTACTTC